The 24 T cell receptor beta chains in this list originate from one sample, sequenced in a study of blood T cell repertoires in COVID-19. Method: immunoSEQ multiplex PCR; TCRdb's copy keeps in-frame clones and lacks some. The sample has 360,000 or so clones; 89% are singletons. The sequenced sample was PBMCs or T cells enriched from blood (not recorded which). The receptor set was obtained from a woman in her 30s who had recovered from COVID-19.

The V gene is TRBV3-1 (or the pseudogene TRBV3-2), the J gene TRBJ2-7; TRBD2 matches 8 bases. Germline CDR1 is LGHDT and CDR2 is YNNKEL (reference sequence). The CDR3 runs 15 residues. Unmatched junction bases numbered 5, after V lost 4 bases and J lost 0 bases. CDR3 sequence: CASSRSLAGSYEQYF. The CDR3, as DNA: TGTGCCAGCAGCCGATCGCTAGCGGGCTCCTACGAGCAGTACTTC.

This sequence joins TRBV2 and TRBJ1-5; possibly TRBD1 for D (5 bases). CDR1 and CDR2 from the germline V gene are SNHLY and FYNNEI. The V gene lost 3 bases and the J gene lost 6 bases, with 12 bases spanning the gap. CDR3 length equals 14 residues. The CDR3: CASSDGQGSQPQHF. The CDR3 DNA sequence: TGTGCCAGCAGTGATGGGCAGGGAAGTCAGCCCCAGCATTTT.

This clone was observed a single time. V gene TRBV5-1 combines with J gene TRBJ1-4, with TRBD1 as a possible D gene (6 bases). CDR3 length: 13 residues. Looked up from germline, CDR1 is SGHRS and CDR2 is YFSETQ. Trimming cost V 4 bases and J 8 bases, with 12 bases left between them. CDR3 sequence reads: CASSRTEVEKLFF. CDR3 nucleotides: TGCGCCAGCAGCCGGACAGAGGTGGAAAAACTGTTTTTT.

This chain connects TRBV30 to TRBJ1-2; 9 positions agree with TRBD1. Unmatched junction bases numbered 11, after V lost 2 bases and J lost 4 bases. Germline lookup yields CDR1 GTSNPN and CDR2 SVGIG (reference sequence). The CDR3 runs 16 residues. The DNA of the CDR3 is TGTGCCTGGAGTCGACATTACCAGGACAGGGGCTATGGCTACACCTTC. Amino acids: CAWSRHYQDRGYGYTF.

This clone was detected once. The CDR3 loop reads CASSPGTPSSGNTIYF. CDR3 DNA sequence: TGTGCCAGCAGCCCCGGGACACCATCCTCTGGAAACACCATATATTTT. The chain carries TRBV7-9 and TRBJ1-3; a possible D gene is TRBD1 (6 bases). The V gene's germline CDR1 is SEHNR and CDR2 FQNEAQ (reference sequence). The CDR3 has 16 amino acids. V was trimmed by 5 bases and J by 0 bases, leaving 14 bases between them.

V and J are TRBV24-1 and TRBJ1-3; TRBD1 is a possible D gene (6 bases). Trimming shortened V by 4 bases and J by 0 bases, and 18 bases separated the two germline ends. Germline CDR1 KGHDR, CDR2 SFDVKD. The CDR3 has 18 amino acids. The CDR3: CATSDEAGGTSSGNTIYF. The CDR3 nucleotides read TGTGCCACCAGTGACGAAGCTGGGGGCACCTCCTCTGGAAACACCATATATTTT.

V and J are TRBV6-5 and TRBJ1-1; D is uncertain. The V end was cut by 2 bases, the J end by 0 bases, with 4 bases between. Germline values: CDR1 MNHEY, CDR2 SVGAGI. CDR3 length: 13 residues. In DNA form, the CDR3 reads TGTGCCAGCAGTTACATAGTGAACACTGAAGCTTTCTTT. Protein: CASSYIVNTEAFF.

The rearrangement uses TRBV24-1 and TRBJ2-2; 7 nucleotides agree with TRBD1. The CDR3 is made up of 16 amino acids. V lost 3 bases to trimming and J lost 3 bases; unmatched junction nucleotides: 6. CDR1 and CDR2 (germline): KGHDR, SFDVKD. DNA of the CDR3: TGTGCCACCAGTGATCAGGACAGGAGGCACACCGGGGAGCTGTTTTTT. This gives the protein CATSDQDRRHTGELFF.

This rearrangement joins TRBV6-2 or TRBV6-3 to TRBJ2-3; the match to TRBD1 covers 7 bases. Germline V gene lookup returns CDR1 MNHEY and CDR2 SVGEGT. This CDR3 has 14 residues. The trim removed 4 bases at V and 3 bases at J, leaving 4 bases unmatched. The CDR3 protein is CASSLTGITDTQYF. CDR3 nucleotide sequence: TGTGCCAGCAGTTTGACAGGGATAACAGATACGCAGTATTTT.

The V call is TRBV5-8, the J call TRBJ1-6; maybe TRBD1 (6 bases). This CDR3 is built from 17 residues. CDR1 SGHTS and CDR2 YDEGEE come from the germline V gene. The V gene lost 0 bases and the J gene lost 7 bases, with 17 bases spanning the gap. Written as DNA, the CDR3 is TGTGCCAGCAGCTTGGGGACCAGGGGCCCAGGGAATTCACCCCTCCACTTT. Translation gives CASSLGTRGPGNSPLHF. Looking up the rest from reference TRBV5-8 and TRBJ1-6 gives the full variable domain: EAGVTQSPTHLIKTRGQQATLRCSPISGHTSVYWYQQALGLGLQFLLWYDEGEERNRGNFPPRFSGRQFPNYSSELNVNALELEDSALYLCASSLGTRGPGNSPLHFGNGTRLTVT.

This clone was recorded once. CDR3 protein: CASSPPPGLAGSSYEQYF. The CDR3 DNA reads as TGTGCCAGCAGCCCGCCGCCGGGACTAGCGGGGTCCTCCTACGAGCAGTACTTC. The rearrangement joins TRBV3-1 (or the pseudogene TRBV3-2) to TRBJ2-7; 13 nucleotides agree with TRBD2. The length of the CDR3 is 18 residues. Per germline, CDR1 LGHDT and CDR2 YNNKEL (reference sequence). V lost 4 bases, J lost 0 bases, and 9 bases stayed unmatched.

The chain uses TRBV7-2 and TRBJ1-2; 8 bases map to TRBD1. Trimming took 5 bases from V and 7 from J; bases not matched to a gene: 15. The CDR3 runs to 16 residues. From germline, CDR1 is SGHTA and CDR2 FQGNSA. CDR3 in DNA: TGTGCCAGCAGCATCACTGGACAGGGTCGGGATTCTGGCTACACCTTC. It yields the protein CASSITGQGRDSGYTF.

The chain carries TRBV19 and TRBJ1-1; 8 positions agree with TRBD1. The junction had 9 bases not matched to a gene; V was cut back by 7 bases and J by 2 bases. The CDR3 sequence is 15 residues long. Germline assignment: CDR1 LNHDA and CDR2 SQIVND (reference sequence). CDR3 loop: CASTLTRGLNTEAFF. In nucleotides, the CDR3 is TGTGCCAGTACCCTAACCAGGGGGCTCAACACTGAAGCTTTCTTT. Combining the CDR3 with reference TRBV19 and TRBJ1-1 gives the whole variable domain DGGITQSPKYLFRKEGQNVTLSCEQNLNHDAMYWYRQDPGQGLRLIYYSQIVNDFQKGDIAEGYSVSREKKESFPLTVTSAQKNPTAFYLCASTLTRGLNTEAFFGQGTRLTVV.

The rearrangement links TRBV6-5 to TRBJ1-6, with 7 positions matching TRBD1. The CDR3 totals 14 residues. Germline CDR1 is MNHEY and CDR2 is SVGAGI. The trim removed 0 bases at V and 9 bases at J, leaving 2 bases unmatched. The CDR3 here is CASSYSGQLSPLHF. Written as DNA, the CDR3 is TGTGCCAGCAGTTACTCGGGACAGCTTTCACCCCTCCACTTT.

The gene calls are TRBV7-2 and TRBJ2-7; 10 nucleotides line up with TRBD2. Losses at the gene ends were 5 bases for V and 3 bases for J; bases not matched to a gene: 10. This CDR3 is built from 16 residues. Looked up from germline, CDR1 is SGHTA and CDR2 is FQGNSA. The CDR3 loop reads CASSAFASGRDYEQYF. Written as DNA, the CDR3 is TGTGCCAGCAGCGCCTTCGCCAGCGGGAGGGACTACGAGCAGTACTTC. The full variable domain, in which reference TRBV7-2 and TRBJ2-7 provide the parts outside the CDR3, is GAGVSQSPSNKVTEKGKDVELRCDPISGHTALYWYRQSLGQGLEFLIYFQGNSAPDKSGLPSDRFSAERTGGSVSTLTIQRTQQEDSAVYLCASSAFASGRDYEQYFGPGTRLTVT.

The chain uses TRBV7-3 and TRBJ2-7, with TRBD2 as a possible D gene (5 bases). V lost 2 bases to trimming and J lost 6 bases, with 11 bases between them. The CDR3 consists of 13 residues. The germline gives CDR1 SGHTA, CDR2 FQGTGA. The CDR3 spells CASSLGLHSEQYF. The CDR3 DNA is TGTGCCAGCAGCTTAGGACTTCACTCCGAGCAGTACTTC.

This rearrangement joins TRBV3-1 (or the pseudogene TRBV3-2) to TRBJ2-7; TRBD1 might be the D (6 bases). The CDR3 loop spans 16 amino acids. The germline V and J ends were trimmed by 2 bases and 2 bases, with 16 bases remaining between them. The V gene's germline CDR1 is LGHDT and CDR2 YNNKEL (reference sequence). CDR3 amino acids: CASSQYQGSRAYEQYF. The CDR3 coding sequence is TGTGCCAGCAGCCAATACCAGGGGAGTAGGGCCTACGAGCAGTACTTC.

V is TRBV7-2 and J is TRBJ2-3; TRBD2 matches at 9 bases. The CDR3 consists of 17 residues. Germline V lookup: CDR1 SGHTA, CDR2 FQGNSA. V lost 5 bases, J lost 0 bases, and 9 bases stayed unmatched. The CDR3 DNA sequence: TGTGCCAGCAGCGGTCTAGCGGGGCTTCTTAGCACAGATACGCAGTATTTT. This gives the protein CASSGLAGLLSTDTQYF.

In nucleotides, the CDR3 is TGCGCCAGCAGACAAATCTGGGACAAGGCTTTCTCTGGAAACACCATATATTTT. Its translation is CASRQIWDKAFSGNTIYF. The V call is TRBV4-1, the J call TRBJ1-3, with a possible D match to TRBD1 (6 bases). The V and J ends lost 6 bases and 0 bases respectively, with 21 bases between them. The CDR3 contains 18 residues. Germline assignment: CDR1 MGHRA and CDR2 YSYEKL.

There are a few counts of this clone. The V gene is TRBV12-3 or TRBV12-4, the J gene TRBJ1-1; D might be TRBD1 (5 bases). This CDR3 has 12 amino acids. Trimming left V 8 bases short and J 5 bases short, with 12 bases between. Here the CDR3 DNA reads TGTGCCAGCTCAGGGACTCGGACTGAAGCTTTCTTT. Residues: CASSGTRTEAFF.

In its sample, this clone was seen once. CDR3 sequence (DNA): TGTGCCTGGAGTCAAGCCAACCAAGAGACCCAGTACTTC. Encoded protein: CAWSQANQETQYF. This sequence joins TRBV30 and TRBJ2-5, with D unresolved. CDR3 length: 13 residues. V lost 2 bases, J lost 0 bases, and 7 bases lay in between. CDR1 and CDR2 from the germline V gene are GTSNPN and SVGIG (reference sequence).

The genes are TRBV28 and TRBJ1-2; D remains ambiguous. V lost 2 bases and J 6 bases, leaving 19 bases between the germline ends. There are 16 residues in the CDR3. Germline V gene sequence: CDR1 MDHEN, CDR2 SYDVKM. CDR3 in DNA: TGTGCCAGCAGTTTACCCCAGGCAGCCGGTCGGAATGGCTACACCTTC. Translating gives CASSLPQAAGRNGYTF.

This clone was detected only once. The CDR3 coding sequence is TGTGCCAGCAGCCCCCCGGGACTAGCGGCCAGCACAGATACGCAGTATTTT. Translation: CASSPPGLAASTDTQYF. J is TRBJ2-3 and V is TRBV7-8; 11 nucleotides line up with TRBD2. The germline V gene has CDR1 SGHVS and CDR2 FQNEAQ. Trimming at V came to 5 bases and at J to 0 bases, leaving 7 bases not matched to a gene. The CDR3 extends over 17 amino acids.

This CDR3 reads CASSPRTGANEKLFF. The CDR3 region has the DNA TGTGCCAGCAGCCCCAGGACAGGCGCTAATGAAAAACTGTTTTTT. The chain is built from TRBV25-1 and TRBJ1-4, with 7 bases fitting TRBD1. After removal of 6 bases from V and 3 bases from J, the junction contained 7 bases not matched to a gene. The CDR3 has 15 amino acids. Germline V lookup: CDR1 MGHDK, CDR2 SYGVNS.